This TCR beta chain was found in a study of pediatric ulcerative colitis. Germline-derived CDR1 and CDR2 are MDHEN and SYDVKM. The CDR3 spans 16 residues. V lost 5 bases to trimming and J lost 3 bases, with 17 bases between them. Rectal tissue came from one to two pinch biopsies taken at colonoscopy. The repertoire was sequenced with immunoSEQ multiplex PCR; TCRdb's copy has only in-frame clones and lacks some. This table has tens of thousands of clones, approximately 71% appearing once. This receptor was obtained from a boy between 10 and 17 years old with severe ulcerative colitis. Specimen: gut tissue. This sequence joins TRBV28 and TRBJ2-1, with D perhaps matching TRBD1 or TRBD2 (5 bases each). CDR3: CASSTSSGPHYNEQFF. In nucleotides, the CDR3 is TGTGCCAGCAGTACCAGCTCGGGACCCCACTACAATGAGCAGTTCTTC. Combining the CDR3 with reference TRBV28 and TRBJ2-1 gives the whole variable domain DVKVTQSSRYLVKRTGEKVFLECVQDMDHENMFWYRQDPGLGLRLIYFSYDVKMKEKGDIPEGYSVSREKKERFSLILESASTNQTSMYLCASSTSSGPHYNEQFFGPGTRLTVL.